Listed below are T cell receptor beta chains from one sample, sequenced in a study of breast tumors, draining lymph nodes, adjacent tissues. Using its own MiXCR run on the multiplex PCR reads, TCRdb lists one record per CDR3 protein. The sample yields approximately 180,000 distinct CDR3 sequences, 25% to 40% seen once. Source material: axillary lymph node tissue. The receptors stem from a female donor with breast cancer. Some clones in this sample may be carry-over from other donors' samples. Each CDR3 is given with its conserved first and last residue. D genes are given only for firm matches. Rows may omit the clone size; those that give it use once, few, many or a size class.

abundance	d_gene	v_gene	j_gene	CDR3aa	CDR3nt
many	-	TRBV28	TRBJ2-2	CASSLYGNTGELFF	TGTGCCAGCAGTTTGTACGGGAACACCGGGGAGCTGTTTTTT
many	TRBD2	TRBV11-3	TRBJ2-1	CASSFSGRTYNEQFF	TGTGCCAGCAGCTTTAGCGGGAGAACCTACAATGAGCAGTTCTTC
-	-	TRBV5-1	TRBJ1-4	CASSLSQGNENLLF	TGCGCCAGCAGCTTGTCCCAGGGCAATGAAAACCTGCTTTTT
many	TRBD2	TRBV27	TRBJ2-1	CASSDGTSGYNEQFF	TGTGCCAGCAGCGACGGGACTAGCGGCTACAATGAGCAGTTCTTC
many	TRBD1	TRBV10-1	TRBJ1-6	CASSEGGQGGSPLHF	TGCGCCAGCAGTGAGGGCGGACAGGGGGGTTCACCCCTCCACTTT
-	TRBD2	TRBV7-3	TRBJ2-6	CASSGPSGRANVLTF	TGTGCCAGCAGCGGACCAAGCGGGAGGGCCAACGTCCTGACTTTC
many	-	TRBV4-1	TRBJ1-3	CASSQGRLGWGNTIYF	TGCGCCAGCAGCCAAGGACGGTTAGGGTGGGGAAACACCATATATTTT
many	-	TRBV11-2	TRBJ1-2	CASSPQPPYYGYTF	TGTGCCAGCAGCCCACAACCCCCGTACTATGGCTACACCTTC
-	-	TRBV19	TRBJ1-5	CASSIDRGLSNQPQHF	TGTGCCAGTAGTATAGACAGGGGTCTTAGCAATCAGCCCCAGCATTTT
many	-	TRBV27	TRBJ2-6	CASSFLTSGANVLTF	TGTGCCAGCAGTTTCCTTACGTCTGGGGCCAACGTCCTGACTTTC
once	-	TRBV28	TRBJ2-7	CAGSLQYEQYF	TGTGCCGGCAGTTTGCAGTACGAGCAGTACTTC
many	-	TRBV7-2	TRBJ1-5	CASSLGRNNQPQHF	TGTGCCAGCAGCTTAGGCAGGAACAATCAGCCCCAGCATTTT
-	-	TRBV20-1	TRBJ1-6	CSCFGDGESHLHF	TGCAGCTGCTTTGGGGACGGGGAATCACACCTCCACTTT
many	TRBD1	TRBV6-5	TRBJ1-4	CASSFEYRDRLATNEKLFF	TGTGCCAGCAGTTTTGAATACCGGGACAGGCTCGCAACTAATGAAAAACTGTTTTTT
many	TRBD1	TRBV6-5	TRBJ2-5	CASSSAGTGKTQYF	TGTGCCAGCAGTTCCGCCGGGACAGGGAAGACCCAGTACTTC
-	-	TRBV9	TRBJ2-6	CASSRRARAGASSGANVLTF	TGTGCCAGCAGCAGGCGGGCCAGAGCGGGTGCCAGCTCTGGGGCCAACGTCCTGACTTTC
many	TRBD1	TRBV2	TRBJ1-6	CASSPGTVVSPLHF	TGTGCCAGCAGCCCCGGGACAGTAGTTTCACCCCTCCACTTT
many	TRBD1	TRBV10-3	TRBJ2-2	CAIRGGQGSATGELFF	TGTGCCATCAGGGGGGGACAGGGGTCGGCCACCGGGGAGCTGTTTTTT
-	TRBD1	TRBV15	TRBJ1-5	CATSGRWTGSNQPQHF	TGTGCCACCAGCGGCAGATGGACAGGTAGCAATCAGCCCCAGCATTTT
few	-	TRBV6-1	TRBJ1-1	CASSGGANTEAFF	TGTGCCAGCAGCGGGGGGGCGAACACTGAAGCTTTCTTT
-	-	TRBV12-3/TRBV12-4	TRBJ1-1	CASPTQYQTENTEALF	TGTGCCAGCCCCACTCAATACCAGACGGAGAACACTGAAGCTCTCTTT
many	-	TRBV20-1	TRBJ2-7	CSAREGHSSRYEQYF	TGCAGTGCTAGAGAGGGACACTCAAGCAGGTACGAGCAGTACTTC
many	-	TRBV6-2/TRBV6-3	TRBJ2-5	CASSYVQPQETQYF	TGTGCCAGCAGTTACGTCCAGCCCCAAGAGACCCAGTACTTC
many	TRBD1	TRBV6-5	TRBJ2-7	CASSYYGTGAYEQYF	TGTGCCAGCAGTTACTATGGGACAGGGGCCTACGAGCAGTACTTC
-	TRBD2	TRBV7-2	TRBJ2-7	CASSQDPSGRQSYEQYF	TGTGCCAGCAGCCAAGATCCTAGCGGGAGACAATCCTACGAGCAGTACTTC
-	-	TRBV20-1	TRBJ1-1	CSARGGGNTEAFF	TGCAGTGCTAGGGGGGGAGGGAACACTGAAGCTTTCTTT
many	-	TRBV4-3	TRBJ2-6	CASSLGGARAANVLTF	TGCGCCAGCAGCCTAGGTGGGGCACGGGCGGCCAACGTCCTGACTTTC
many	TRBD1	TRBV20-1	TRBJ1-5	CSAKVRGTGSNQPQHF	TGCAGTGCCAAGGTACGCGGGACAGGAAGCAATCAGCCCCAGCATTTT
-	TRBD2	TRBV24-1	TRBJ2-1	CATSDLPLGLAGGCEQFF	TGTGCCACCAGTGATCTACCCCTGGGACTAGCGGGAGGGTGTGAGCAGTTCTTC
-	-	TRBV11-2	TRBJ2-2	CASTDGDRELFF	TGTGCCAGCACCGATGGGGACAGGGAGCTGTTTTTT
many	-	TRBV19	TRBJ2-2	CASSIGGAGNTGELFF	TGTGCCAGTAGTATAGGGGGGGCGGGGAACACCGGGGAGCTGTTTTTT
-	TRBD2	TRBV5-1	TRBJ2-3	CASSVSGTSGGRSDTQYF	TGCGCCAGCAGCGTATCCGGGACTAGCGGGGGGAGGTCAGATACGCAGTATTTT
many	-	TRBV20-1	TRBJ2-7	CSQVGFARGPPNYEQYF	TGCAGTCAAGTCGGTTTTGCCCGGGGCCCGCCAAACTACGAGCAGTACTTC
few	-	TRBV5-1	TRBJ1-1	CASSVLDMTGRDTEAFF	TGCGCCAGCAGCGTACTAGACATGACAGGAAGGGACACTGAAGCTTTCTTT
-	-	TRBV12-3/TRBV12-4	TRBJ2-7	CASSRGTWDEQYF	TGTGCCAGCAGCCGCGGGACATGGGACGAGCAGTACTTC
many	TRBD1	TRBV24-1	TRBJ2-1	CATSDPGTGTIEQFF	TGTGCCACCAGTGACCCCGGGACAGGGACCATAGAGCAGTTCTTC
many	-	TRBV29-1	TRBJ1-2	CSVEGGGGLSPGYTF	TGCAGCGTTGAAGGTGGCGGCGGACTTTCTCCTGGCTACACCTTC
few	TRBD2	TRBV6-2/TRBV6-3	TRBJ2-1	CASRSGLAGGQNEQFF	TGTGCCAGCAGAAGTGGGCTAGCGGGGGGGCAAAATGAGCAGTTCTTC
many	-	TRBV6-4	TRBJ2-3	CASSPGQGRDTQYF	TGTGCCAGCAGTCCGGGCCAAGGAAGAGATACGCAGTATTTT
-	-	TRBV7-3	TRBJ1-5	CASSRDRGYEQYFGPGNQPQHF	-